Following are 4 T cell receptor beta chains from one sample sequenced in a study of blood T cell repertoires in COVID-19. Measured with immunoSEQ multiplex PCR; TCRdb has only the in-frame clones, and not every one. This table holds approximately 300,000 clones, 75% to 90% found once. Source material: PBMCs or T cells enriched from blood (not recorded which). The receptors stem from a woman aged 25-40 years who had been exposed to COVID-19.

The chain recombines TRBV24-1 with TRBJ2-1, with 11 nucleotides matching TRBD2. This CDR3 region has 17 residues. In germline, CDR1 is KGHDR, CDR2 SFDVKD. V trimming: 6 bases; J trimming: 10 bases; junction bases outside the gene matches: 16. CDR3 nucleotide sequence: TGTGCCACCAGTTCGGATAGCGGGAGGGCGACCAGGGTCGAGCAGTTCTTC. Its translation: CATSSDSGRATRVEQFF.

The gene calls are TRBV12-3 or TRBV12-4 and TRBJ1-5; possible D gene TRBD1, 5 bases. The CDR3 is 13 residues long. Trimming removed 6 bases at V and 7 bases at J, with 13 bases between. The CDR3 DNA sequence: TGTGCCAGCAGATCTGGGGGAGGACAGCCCCAGCATTTT. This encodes CASRSGGGQPQHF.

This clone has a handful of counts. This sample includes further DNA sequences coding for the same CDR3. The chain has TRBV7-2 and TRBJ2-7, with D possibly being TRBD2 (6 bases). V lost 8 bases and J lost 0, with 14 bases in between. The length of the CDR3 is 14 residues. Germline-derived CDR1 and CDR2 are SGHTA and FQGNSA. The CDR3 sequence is CASSSGGSSYEQYF. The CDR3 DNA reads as TGTGCCAGCTCCTCCGGGGGAAGCTCCTACGAGCAGTACTTC.

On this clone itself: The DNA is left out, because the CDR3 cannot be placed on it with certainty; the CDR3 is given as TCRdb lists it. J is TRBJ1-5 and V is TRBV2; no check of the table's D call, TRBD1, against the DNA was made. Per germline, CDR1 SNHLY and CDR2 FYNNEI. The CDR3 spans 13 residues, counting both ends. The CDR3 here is CASILGANQPQHF.